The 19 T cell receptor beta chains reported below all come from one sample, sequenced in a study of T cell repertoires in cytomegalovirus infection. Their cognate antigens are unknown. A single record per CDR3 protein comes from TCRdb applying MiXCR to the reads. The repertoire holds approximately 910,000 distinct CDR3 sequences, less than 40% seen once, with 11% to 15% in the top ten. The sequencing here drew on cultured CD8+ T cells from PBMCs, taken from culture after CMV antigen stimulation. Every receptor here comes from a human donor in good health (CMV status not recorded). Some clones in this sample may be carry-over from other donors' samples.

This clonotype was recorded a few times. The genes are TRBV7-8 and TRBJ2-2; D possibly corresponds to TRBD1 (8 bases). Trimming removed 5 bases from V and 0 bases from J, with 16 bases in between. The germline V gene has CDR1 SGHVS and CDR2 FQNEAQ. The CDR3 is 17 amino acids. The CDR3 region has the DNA TGTGCCAGCAGCCGGGGGGTCAGGGGGCCGAACACCGGGGAGCTGTTTTTT. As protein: CASSRGVRGPNTGELFF.

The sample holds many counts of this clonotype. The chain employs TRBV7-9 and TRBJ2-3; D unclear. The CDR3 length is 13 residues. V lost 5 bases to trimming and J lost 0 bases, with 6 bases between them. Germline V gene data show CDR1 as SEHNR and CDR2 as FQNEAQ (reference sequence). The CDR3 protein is CASSGPSTDTQYF. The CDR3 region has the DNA TGTGCCAGCAGCGGCCCGAGCACAGATACGCAGTATTTT. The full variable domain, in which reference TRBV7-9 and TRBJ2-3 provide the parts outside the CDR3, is DTGVSQNPRHKITKRGQNVTFRCDPISEHNRLYWYRQTLGQGPEFLTYFQNEAQLEKSRLLSDRFSAERPKGSFSTLEIQRTEQGDSAMYLCASSGPSTDTQYFGPGTRLTVL.

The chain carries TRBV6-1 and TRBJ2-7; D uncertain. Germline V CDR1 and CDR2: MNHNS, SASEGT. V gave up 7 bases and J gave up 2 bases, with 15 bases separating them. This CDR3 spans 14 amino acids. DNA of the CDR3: TGTGCCAGCAAGCCTCACCCCGACCCCTACGAGCAGTACGTC. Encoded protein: CASKPHPDPYEQYV.

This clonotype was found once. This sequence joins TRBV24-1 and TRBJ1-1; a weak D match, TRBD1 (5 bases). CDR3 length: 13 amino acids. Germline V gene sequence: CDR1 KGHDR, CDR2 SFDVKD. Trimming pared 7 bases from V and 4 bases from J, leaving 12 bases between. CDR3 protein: CATRQGKATEAFF. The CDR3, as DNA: TGTGCCACCAGGCAGGGAAAGGCCACTGAAGCTTTCTTT.

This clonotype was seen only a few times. In DNA form, the CDR3 reads TGTGCCAGCAGCCCGTGGACTAGCCTCGACCCACTTCAAGAGACCCAGTACTTC. Translated: CASSPWTSLDPLQETQYF. The rearrangement links TRBV7-9 to TRBJ2-5; 8 bases are shared with TRBD2. Trimming took 5 bases from V and 2 from J; bases not matched to a gene: 16. The CDR3 consists of 18 residues. CDR1 SEHNR and CDR2 FQNEAQ come from the germline V gene (reference sequence).

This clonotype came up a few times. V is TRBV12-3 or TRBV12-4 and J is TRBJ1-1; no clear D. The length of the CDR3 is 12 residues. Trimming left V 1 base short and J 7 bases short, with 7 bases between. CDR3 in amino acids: CASSLEGNEAFF. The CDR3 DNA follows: TGTGCCAGCAGTTTAGAGGGCAATGAAGCTTTCTTT.

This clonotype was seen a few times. CDR3 protein: CASSQEGAGESPLHF. For the CDR3, the DNA is TGCGCCAGCAGCCAAGAAGGGGCAGGGGAATCACCCCTCCACTTT. The chain carries TRBV4-3 and TRBJ1-6; maybe TRBD1 (6 bases). Looked up from germline, CDR1 is LGHNA and CDR2 is YSLEER. Deletions cut 0 bases from V and 10 bases from J, with 13 bases between. The CDR3 extends over 15 amino acids.

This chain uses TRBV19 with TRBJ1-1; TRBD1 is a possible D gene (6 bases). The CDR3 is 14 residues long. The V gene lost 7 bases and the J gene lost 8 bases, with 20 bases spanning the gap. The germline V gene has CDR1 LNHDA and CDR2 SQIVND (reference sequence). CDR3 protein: CASILSGLGGEAFF. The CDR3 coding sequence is TGTGCCAGTATCCTCTCCGGATTGGGGGGCGAAGCTTTCTTT.

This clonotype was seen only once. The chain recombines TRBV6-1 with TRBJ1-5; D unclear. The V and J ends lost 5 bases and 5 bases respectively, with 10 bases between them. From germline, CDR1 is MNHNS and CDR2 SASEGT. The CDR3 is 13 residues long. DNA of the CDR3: TGTGCCAGCAGTTATTTGATGGATCAGCCCCAGCATTTT. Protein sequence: CASSYLMDQPQHF.

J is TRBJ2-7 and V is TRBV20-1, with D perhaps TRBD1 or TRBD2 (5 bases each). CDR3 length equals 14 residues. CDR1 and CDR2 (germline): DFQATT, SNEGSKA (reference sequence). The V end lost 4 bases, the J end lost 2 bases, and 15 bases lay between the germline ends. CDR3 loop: CSANHRQGPYEQYF. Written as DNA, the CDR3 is TGCAGTGCTAATCATCGTCAGGGACCCTACGAGCAGTACTTC.

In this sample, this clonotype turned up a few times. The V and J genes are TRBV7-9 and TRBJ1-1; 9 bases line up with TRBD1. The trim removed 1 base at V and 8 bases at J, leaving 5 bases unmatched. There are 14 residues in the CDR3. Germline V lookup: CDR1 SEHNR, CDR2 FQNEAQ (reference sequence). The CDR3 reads CASSLVRDRVEAFF. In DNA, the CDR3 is TGTGCCAGCAGCTTAGTCCGGGACAGGGTAGAAGCTTTCTTT.

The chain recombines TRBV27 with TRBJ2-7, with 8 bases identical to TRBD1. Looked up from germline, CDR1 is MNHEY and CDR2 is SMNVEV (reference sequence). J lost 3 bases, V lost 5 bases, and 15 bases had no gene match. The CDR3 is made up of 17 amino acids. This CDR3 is CASSPLSQDRVNYEQYV. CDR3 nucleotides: TGTGCCAGCAGTCCCCTATCCCAGGACAGGGTCAACTACGAGCAGTACGTC.

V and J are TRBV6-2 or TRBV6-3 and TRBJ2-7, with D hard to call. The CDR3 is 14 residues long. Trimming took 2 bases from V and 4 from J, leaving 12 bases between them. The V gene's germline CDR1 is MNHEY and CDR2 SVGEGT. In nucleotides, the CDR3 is TGTGCCAGCAGTTACGGGTCAGGAGAGTACGAGCAGTACGTC. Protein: CASSYGSGEYEQYV.

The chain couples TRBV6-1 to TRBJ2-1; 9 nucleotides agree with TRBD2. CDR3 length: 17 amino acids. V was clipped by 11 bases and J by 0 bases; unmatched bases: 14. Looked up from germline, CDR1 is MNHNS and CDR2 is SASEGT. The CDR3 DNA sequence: TGTGCCTTCACCGGGGGGCGGGGGGGCCACTCCTACAATGAGCAGTTCTTC. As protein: CAFTGGRGGHSYNEQFF.

DNA of the CDR3: TGTGCCAGCAGCCAGGACGCCGGGGAGCTGTTTTTT. Its translation: CASSQDAGELFF. V and J are TRBV11-2 and TRBJ2-2, with D unclear. This CDR3 comprises 12 residues. Germline lookup yields CDR1 SGHAT and CDR2 FQNNGV. V lost 5 bases, J lost 6 bases, and 7 bases lay in between. Drawing the rest from reference TRBV11-2 and TRBJ2-2, the complete variable domain is EAGVAQSPRYKIIEKRQSVAFWCNPISGHATLYWYQQILGQGPKLLIQFQNNGVVDDSQLPKDRFSAERLKGVDSTLKIQPAKLEDSAVYLCASSQDAGELFFGEGSRLTVL.

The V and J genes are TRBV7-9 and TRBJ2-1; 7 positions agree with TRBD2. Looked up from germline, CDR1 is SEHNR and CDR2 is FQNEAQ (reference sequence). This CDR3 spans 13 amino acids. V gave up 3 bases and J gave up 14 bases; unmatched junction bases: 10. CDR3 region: CASSLRRREEEFF. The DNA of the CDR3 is TGTGCCAGCAGCTTGAGGAGACGGGAGGAGGAGTTCTTC.

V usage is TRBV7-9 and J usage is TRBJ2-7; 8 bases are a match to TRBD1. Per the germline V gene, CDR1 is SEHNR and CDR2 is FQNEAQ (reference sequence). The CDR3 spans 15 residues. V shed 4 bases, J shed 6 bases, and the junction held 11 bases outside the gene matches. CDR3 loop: CASSSGGQGRSEQYV. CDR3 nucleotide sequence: TGTGCCAGCAGCTCTGGAGGACAGGGACGATCCGAGCAGTACGTC.

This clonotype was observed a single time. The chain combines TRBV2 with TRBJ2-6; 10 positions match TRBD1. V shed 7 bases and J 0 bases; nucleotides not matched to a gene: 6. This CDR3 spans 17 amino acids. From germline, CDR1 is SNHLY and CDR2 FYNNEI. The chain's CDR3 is CASMTRDRGSGANVLTF. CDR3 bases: TGTGCCAGCATGACCCGGGACAGGGGCTCTGGGGCCAACGTCCTGACTTTC.

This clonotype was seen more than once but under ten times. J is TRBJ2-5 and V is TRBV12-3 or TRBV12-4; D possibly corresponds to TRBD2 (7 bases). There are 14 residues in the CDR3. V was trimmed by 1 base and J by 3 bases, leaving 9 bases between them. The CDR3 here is CASSLEGGKETQYF. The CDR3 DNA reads TGTGCCAGCAGTTTAGAGGGGGGGAAAGAGACCCAGTACTTC.